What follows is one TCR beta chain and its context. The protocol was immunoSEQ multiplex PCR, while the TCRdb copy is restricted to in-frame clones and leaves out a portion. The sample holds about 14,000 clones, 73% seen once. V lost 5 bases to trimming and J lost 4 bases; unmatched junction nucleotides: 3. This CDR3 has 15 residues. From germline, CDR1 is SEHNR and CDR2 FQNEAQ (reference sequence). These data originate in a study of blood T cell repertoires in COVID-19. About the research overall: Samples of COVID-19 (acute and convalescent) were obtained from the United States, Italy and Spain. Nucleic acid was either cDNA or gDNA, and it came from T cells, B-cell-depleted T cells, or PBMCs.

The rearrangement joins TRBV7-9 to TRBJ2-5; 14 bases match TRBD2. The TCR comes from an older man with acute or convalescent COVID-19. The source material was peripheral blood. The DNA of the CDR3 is TGTGCCAGCAGCCAGGGACTAGCGGGAGTAGAGACCCAGTACTTC. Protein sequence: CASSQGLAGVETQYF. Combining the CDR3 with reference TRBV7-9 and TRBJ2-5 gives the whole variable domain DTGVSQNPRHKITKRGQNVTFRCDPISEHNRLYWYRQTLGQGPEFLTYFQNEAQLEKSRLLSDRFSAERPKGSFSTLEIQRTEQGDSAMYLCASSQGLAGVETQYFGPGTRLLVL.